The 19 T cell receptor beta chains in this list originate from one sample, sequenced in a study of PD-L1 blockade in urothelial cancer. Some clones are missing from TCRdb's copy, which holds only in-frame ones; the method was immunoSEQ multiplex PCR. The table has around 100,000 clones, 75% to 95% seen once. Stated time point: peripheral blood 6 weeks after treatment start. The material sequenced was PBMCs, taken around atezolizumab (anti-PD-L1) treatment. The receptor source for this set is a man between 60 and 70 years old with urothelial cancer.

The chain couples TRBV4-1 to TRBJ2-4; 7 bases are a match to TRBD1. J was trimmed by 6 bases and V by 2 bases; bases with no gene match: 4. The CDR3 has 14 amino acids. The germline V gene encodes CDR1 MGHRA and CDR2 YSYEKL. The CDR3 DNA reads TGCGCCAGCAGCCAACAGGGGGTTGTAAACATTCAGTACTTC. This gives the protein CASSQQGVVNIQYF.

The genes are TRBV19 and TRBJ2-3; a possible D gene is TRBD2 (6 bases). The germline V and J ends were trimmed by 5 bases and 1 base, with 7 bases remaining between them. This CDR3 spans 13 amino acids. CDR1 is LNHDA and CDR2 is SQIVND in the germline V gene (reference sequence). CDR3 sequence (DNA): TGTGCCAGTAGTCGGGAGCGCACAGATACGCAGTATTTT. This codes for CASSRERTDTQYF. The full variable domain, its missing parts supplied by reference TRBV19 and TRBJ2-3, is DGGITQSPKYLFRKEGQNVTLSCEQNLNHDAMYWYRQDPGQGLRLIYYSQIVNDFQKGDIAEGYSVSREKKESFPLTVTSAQKNPTAFYLCASSRERTDTQYFGPGTRLTVL.

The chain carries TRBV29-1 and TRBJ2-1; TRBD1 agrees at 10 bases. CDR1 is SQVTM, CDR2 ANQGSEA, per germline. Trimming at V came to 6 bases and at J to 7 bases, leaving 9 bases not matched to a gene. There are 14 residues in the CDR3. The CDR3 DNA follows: TGCAGCGTCGCCGGGACAGGGGCGGGGAATGAGCAGTTCTTC. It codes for CSVAGTGAGNEQFF.

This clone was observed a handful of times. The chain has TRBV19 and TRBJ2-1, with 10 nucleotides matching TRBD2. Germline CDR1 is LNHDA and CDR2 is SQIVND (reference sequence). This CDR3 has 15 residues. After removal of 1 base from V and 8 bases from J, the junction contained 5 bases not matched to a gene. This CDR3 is CASSIVALAGDEQFF. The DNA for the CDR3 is TGTGCCAGTAGTATAGTGGCGCTAGCGGGAGATGAGCAGTTCTTC.

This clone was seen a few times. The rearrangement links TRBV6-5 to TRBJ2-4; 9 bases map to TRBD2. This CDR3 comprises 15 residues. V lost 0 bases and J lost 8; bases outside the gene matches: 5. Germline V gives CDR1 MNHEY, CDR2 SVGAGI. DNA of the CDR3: TGTGCCAGCAGTTACTCTAGCGGGAGAGGGGACATTCAGTACTTC. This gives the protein CASSYSSGRGDIQYF.

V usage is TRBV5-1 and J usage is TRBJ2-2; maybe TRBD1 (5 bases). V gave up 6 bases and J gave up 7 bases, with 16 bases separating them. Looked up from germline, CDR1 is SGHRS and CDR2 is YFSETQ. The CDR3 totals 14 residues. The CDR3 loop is CASTLGQGGGELFF. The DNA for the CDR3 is TGCGCCAGCACCCTGGGCCAGGGTGGCGGGGAGCTGTTTTTT.

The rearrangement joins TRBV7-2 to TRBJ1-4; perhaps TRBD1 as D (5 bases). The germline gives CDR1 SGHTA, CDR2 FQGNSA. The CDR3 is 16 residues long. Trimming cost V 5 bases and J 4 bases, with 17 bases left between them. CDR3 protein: CASSPRGIGVNEKLFF. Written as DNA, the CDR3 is TGTGCCAGCAGCCCACGGGGGATTGGGGTTAATGAAAAACTGTTTTTT.

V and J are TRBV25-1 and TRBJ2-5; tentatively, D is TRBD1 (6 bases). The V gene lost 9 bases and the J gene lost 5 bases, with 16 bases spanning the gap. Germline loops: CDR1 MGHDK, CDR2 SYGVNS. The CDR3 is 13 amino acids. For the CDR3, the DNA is TGTGCCAGTGAGACGGACAGCAGGGAGACCCAGTACTTC. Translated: CASETDSRETQYF.

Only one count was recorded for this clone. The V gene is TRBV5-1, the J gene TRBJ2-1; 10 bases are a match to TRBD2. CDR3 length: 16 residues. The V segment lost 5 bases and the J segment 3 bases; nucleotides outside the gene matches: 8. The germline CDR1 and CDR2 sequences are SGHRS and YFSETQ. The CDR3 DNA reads TGCGCCAGCAGGGCCCTAGCGGGGGTGAACTACAATGAGCAGTTCTTC. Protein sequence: CASRALAGVNYNEQFF. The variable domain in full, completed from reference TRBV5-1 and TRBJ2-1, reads KAGVTQTPRYLIKTRGQQVTLSCSPISGHRSVSWYQQTPGQGLQFLFEYFSETQRNKGNFPGRFSGRQFSNSRSEMNVSTLELGDSALYLCASRALAGVNYNEQFFGPGTRLTVL.

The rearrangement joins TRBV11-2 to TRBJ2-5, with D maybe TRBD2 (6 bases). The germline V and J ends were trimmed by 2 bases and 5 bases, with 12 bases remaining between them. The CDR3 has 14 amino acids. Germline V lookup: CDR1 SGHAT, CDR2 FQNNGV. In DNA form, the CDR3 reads TGTGCCAGCAGCTTATTAGCGGCCCGCGAGACCCAGTACTTC. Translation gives CASSLLAARETQYF.

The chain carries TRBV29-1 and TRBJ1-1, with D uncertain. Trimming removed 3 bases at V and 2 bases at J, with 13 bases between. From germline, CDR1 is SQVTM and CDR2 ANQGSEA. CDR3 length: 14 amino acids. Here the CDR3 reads CSVDFPGRNTEAFF. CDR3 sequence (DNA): TGCAGCGTTGATTTCCCGGGTAGAAACACTGAAGCTTTCTTT.

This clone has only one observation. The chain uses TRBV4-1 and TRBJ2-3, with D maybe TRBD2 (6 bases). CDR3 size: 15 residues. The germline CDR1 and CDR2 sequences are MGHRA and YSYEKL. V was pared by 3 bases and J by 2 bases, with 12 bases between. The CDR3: CASSHPGANTDTQYF. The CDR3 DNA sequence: TGCGCCAGCAGCCACCCGGGAGCCAACACAGATACGCAGTATTTT.

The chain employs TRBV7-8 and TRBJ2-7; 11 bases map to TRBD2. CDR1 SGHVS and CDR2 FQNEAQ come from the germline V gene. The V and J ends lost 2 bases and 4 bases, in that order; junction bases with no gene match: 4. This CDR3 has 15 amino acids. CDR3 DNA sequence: TGTGCCAGCAGCTTAAGACTAGCGGGACTGTACGAGCAGTACTTC. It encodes CASSLRLAGLYEQYF. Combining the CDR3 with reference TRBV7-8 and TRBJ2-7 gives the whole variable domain GAGVSQSPRYKVAKRGQDVALRCDPISGHVSLFWYQQALGQGPEFLTYFQNEAQLDKSGLPSDRFFAERPEGSVSTLKIQRTQQEDSAVYLCASSLRLAGLYEQYFGPGTRLTVT.

As DNA, the CDR3 is TGTGCCAGCAGCTACCGAGGGAGCTACGAGCAGTACTTC. Amino acids: CASSYRGSYEQYF. This chain joins TRBV7-2 and TRBJ2-7, with a possible D match to TRBD2 (5 bases). CDR1 SGHTA and CDR2 FQGNSA come from the germline V gene. V dropped 4 bases and J dropped 3 bases, with 10 bases sitting between them. The length of the CDR3 is 13 residues. The full variable domain, with the rest looked up from reference TRBV7-2 and TRBJ2-7, is GAGVSQSPSNKVTEKGKDVELRCDPISGHTALYWYRQSLGQGLEFLIYFQGNSAPDKSGLPSDRFSAERTGGSVSTLTIQRTQQEDSAVYLCASSYRGSYEQYFGPGTRLTVT.

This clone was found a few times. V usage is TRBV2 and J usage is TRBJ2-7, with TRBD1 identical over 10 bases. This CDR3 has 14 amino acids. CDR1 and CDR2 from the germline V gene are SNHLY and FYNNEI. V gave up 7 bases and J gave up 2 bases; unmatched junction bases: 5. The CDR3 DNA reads TGTGCCAGCACCGCGGGGACAGGGGCCTACGAGCAGTACTTC. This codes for CASTAGTGAYEQYF.

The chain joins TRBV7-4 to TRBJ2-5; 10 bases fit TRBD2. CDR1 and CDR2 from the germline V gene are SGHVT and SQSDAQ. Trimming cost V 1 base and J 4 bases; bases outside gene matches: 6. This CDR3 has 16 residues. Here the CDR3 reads CASSLGLAGVGETQYF. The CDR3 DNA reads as TGTGCCAGCAGCTTAGGCCTAGCGGGGGTCGGAGAGACCCAGTACTTC.

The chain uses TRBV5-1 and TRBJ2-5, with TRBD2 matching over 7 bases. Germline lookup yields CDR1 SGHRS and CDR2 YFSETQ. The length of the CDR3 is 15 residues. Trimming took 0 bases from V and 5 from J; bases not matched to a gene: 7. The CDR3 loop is CASSLGAGRRETQYF. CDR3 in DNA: TGCGCCAGCAGCTTGGGAGCGGGGCGCCGGGAGACCCAGTACTTC. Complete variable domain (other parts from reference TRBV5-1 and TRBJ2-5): KAGVTQTPRYLIKTRGQQVTLSCSPISGHRSVSWYQQTPGQGLQFLFEYFSETQRNKGNFPGRFSGRQFSNSRSEMNVSTLELGDSALYLCASSLGAGRRETQYFGPGTRLLVL.

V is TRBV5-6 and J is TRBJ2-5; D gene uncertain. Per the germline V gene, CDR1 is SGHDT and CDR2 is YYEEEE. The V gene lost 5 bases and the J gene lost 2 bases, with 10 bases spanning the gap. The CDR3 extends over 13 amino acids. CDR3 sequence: CASSVGEQETQYF. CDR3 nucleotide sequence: TGTGCCAGCAGTGTAGGAGAGCAAGAGACCCAGTACTTC.

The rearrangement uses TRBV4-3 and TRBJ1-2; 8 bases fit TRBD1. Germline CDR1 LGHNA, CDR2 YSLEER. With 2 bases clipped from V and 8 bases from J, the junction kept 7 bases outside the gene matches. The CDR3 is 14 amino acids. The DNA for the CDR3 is TGCGCCAGCAGCCAACCGGGACAGGAGAGGGGCTACACCTTC. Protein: CASSQPGQERGYTF.